This T cell receptor beta chain was sequenced for a study of blood T cell repertoires in COVID-19 (dated by TCRdb to the early 2020s). In the study overall: Samples from collaborators originated in the United States, Italy and Spain and spanned both the acute and convalescent phases of COVID-19. Nearly every sample came with metadata listing a de-identified subject ID, COVID-19 status, age in years and sex. Deeply sampled blood TCRbeta repertoires from subjects exposed to, actively infected with, or recovered from COVID-19 were included in the dataset. Where HLA class I and class II types were available, the types were taken from metadata supplied by the sample provider, not from assay-based typing. Samples came from the ongoing ImmuneRACE study (first 160 participants) plus 1,254 subjects from 6 global collaborators. The repertoires were made available in a free public database intended to serve as a resource for research on the immune response to SARS-CoV-2. The prospective study material was composed of cDNA or gDNA derived from T cells, B-cell-depleted T cells, or PBMCs.

V ends up 5 bases short and J 5 bases short, with an unmatched junction base count of 9. The germline V gene yields MDHEN for CDR1 and SYDVKM for CDR2. Counted from cysteine to phenylalanine, this CDR3 has 14 amino acids. Only CDR3 DNA remains: 42 bases, in frame from the first base. TCRbeta CDR3 regions were amplified from genomic DNA by means of the immunoSEQ Assay, a bias-controlled multiplex PCR. Under the source paper's analysis protocol: The number of nucleated cells in each sample was estimated from the amplification of reference gene primers within the assay. To quantify the absolute abundance of each unique TCRbeta CDR3 rearrangement, sequence reads were collapsed and filtered. Productive Simpson clonality was computed per sample as the square root of Simpson's diversity index over productive rearrangements. The clones in this table, taken by TCRdb from immuneACCESS, are in-frame only. Not every clone is retained; where verified, under half of the shortfall comes from an unresolved V gene, and the cause of the rest is unknown. The DNA gave D and trimming, while V, J and clone size come from that table. Present in this sample are over 130,000 clones, approximately 86% of which were seen just once. The ten largest make up less than 3.5% of the sample.

Whole blood was collected in K2EDTA tubes by collaborating institutions according to the institutions' own protocols. For TCRbeta analysis, collaborators shipped samples as frozen whole blood, isolated PBMCs, or DNA extracted from either of those sample types. This clone came up once. It has no known antigen specificity. Per-base quality was not reported, and no clone a single base away is much larger than it. General study outcomes and caveats: The quantity of clinical and demographic metadata differed by source and by participant and was supplied without curation.

Sequenced input: peripheral blood. Recombination connected TRBV28 to TRBJ2-7, with 7 bases in between that match TRBD2. The clonotype originates from a man between 65 and 85 years old with acute or convalescent COVID-19. CDR3 region: CASSPPREVHEQYF. At the DNA level, the sequence is TGTGCCAGCAGTCCCCCCCGGGAGGTCCACGAGCAGTACTTC.